This T cell receptor beta chain was sequenced for a study of cytotoxic CD8 clonotypes in ibrutinib-treated CLL. TCRdb keeps only in-frame clones here, not all; method: immunoSEQ multiplex PCR. The sample contains under 200,000 clones, roughly four fifths of which appear only once. This CDR3 spans 14 amino acids. With V trimmed by 3 bases and J by 5 bases, 5 bases remained unmatched. Germline CDR1 reads KGHSH; CDR2 reads LQKENI. This chain connects TRBV18 to TRBJ2-5, with 8 bases that match TRBD1. This clonotype was sampled from a human donor with chronic lymphocytic leukemia. The sequences come from PBMCs, collected after 24 months of ibrutinib treatment. This CDR3 reads CASSPGQGRETQYF. CDR3 bases: TGTGCCAGCTCACCCGGACAGGGACGGGAGACCCAGTACTTC.